What follows are 26 T cell receptor beta chains derived from one specimen sequenced in a study of vaccination effects on CD4 cells after COVID-19. When less than 12 days of culture had elapsed, CD4+ T cells were isolated. Two doses of either BNT162b2 or mRNA-1273 were given to each participant. The table came from immunoSEQ multiplex PCR; TCRdb's copy has only in-frame clones and leaves some out. The sample carries 50,000 to 80,000 clones, roughly 80% recorded once. These receptors have no known antigen. The sample in question was CD4+ T cells from PBMCs cultured without peptide, obtained after COVID-19 vaccination. The receptors derive from a human donor who received a COVID-19 vaccine.

This clone was detected only a few times. This rearrangement joins TRBV18 to TRBJ1-3; weak D call: TRBD1 (5 bases). CDR1 and CDR2 (germline): KGHSH, LQKENI. V lost 3 bases and J 4 bases, leaving 10 bases between the germline ends. The CDR3 totals 14 residues. The CDR3 sequence is CASSPTQGGNTIYF. CDR3 DNA sequence: TGTGCCAGCTCACCGACCCAGGGAGGAAACACCATATATTTT.

This clone was seen a handful of times. The CDR3 reads CASRMSSTNYGYTF. The CDR3 coding sequence is TGTGCCAGCAGGATGTCCAGTACTAACTATGGCTACACCTTC. This chain links TRBV2 with TRBJ1-2; D is unresolved. The CDR3 loop spans 14 amino acids. The germline V and J ends were trimmed by 6 bases and 0 bases, with 11 bases remaining between them. Germline V gene sequence: CDR1 SNHLY, CDR2 FYNNEI. Using reference TRBV2 and TRBJ1-2 for the parts outside the CDR3, the full variable domain is EPEVTQTPSHQVTQMGQEVILRCVPISNHLYFYWYRQILGQKVEFLVSFYNNEISEKSEIFDDQFSVERPDGSNFTLKIRSTKLEDSAMYFCASRMSSTNYGYTFGSGTRLTVV.

This rearrangement joins TRBV7-9 to TRBJ1-1; perhaps TRBD1 as D (5 bases). Germline CDR1 is SEHNR and CDR2 is FQNEAQ (reference sequence). Trimming took 1 base from V and 1 from J, leaving 10 bases between them. The CDR3 covers 15 residues. DNA for the CDR3: TGTGCCAGCAGCTTAGGGCGGGGGAAGAACACTGAAGCTTTCTTT. Protein sequence: CASSLGRGKNTEAFF. The full variable domain, its missing parts supplied by reference TRBV7-9 and TRBJ1-1, is DTGVSQNPRHKITKRGQNVTFRCDPISEHNRLYWYRQTLGQGPEFLTYFQNEAQLEKSRLLSDRFSAERPKGSFSTLEIQRTEQGDSAMYLCASSLGRGKNTEAFFGQGTRLTVV.

The CDR3 region has the DNA TGCGCCAGCAGCTTGAGTGCGGGCTCTAGCGGCCAAGAGACCCAGTACTTC. This sequence encodes CASSLSAGSSGQETQYF. The rearrangement uses TRBV5-1 and TRBJ2-5; 7 bases are a match to TRBD2. With 1 base clipped from V and 1 base from J, the junction kept 10 bases outside the gene matches. The germline CDR1 and CDR2 sequences are SGHRS and YFSETQ. The CDR3 runs to 17 residues.

The chain uses TRBV5-1 and TRBJ1-1; TRBD1 matches 8 bases. Per germline, CDR1 SGHRS and CDR2 YFSETQ. V shed 3 bases, J shed 4 bases, and the junction held 2 bases outside the gene matches. This CDR3 region has 13 residues. CDR3 sequence (DNA): TGCGCCAGCAGCTCCGGACAGGGCACTGAAGCTTTCTTT. Its protein product is CASSSGQGTEAFF.

In its sample, this clone was seen once. J is TRBJ1-4 and V is TRBV6-5, with a weak D call TRBD1 (6 bases). CDR3 length equals 15 residues. V lost 2 bases and J lost 8, with 15 bases in between. Germline V gene lookup returns CDR1 MNHEY and CDR2 SVGAGI. For the CDR3, the DNA is TGTGCCAGCAGTTACCGCGGGGGGCGCCAGGAAAAACTGTTTTTT. It specifies CASSYRGGRQEKLFF.

The V gene is TRBV19, the J gene TRBJ1-5; no clear D. The CDR3 runs 15 residues. V was pared by 3 bases and J by 3 bases, with 12 bases between. The germline CDR1 and CDR2 sequences are LNHDA and SQIVND (reference sequence). CDR3: CASSIIFFTNQPQHF. The CDR3 DNA is TGTGCCAGTAGTATCATTTTCTTTACCAATCAGCCCCAGCATTTT.

This clone was seen at least ten times. This chain links TRBV4-1 with TRBJ1-5, with no clear D. Trimming shortened V by 1 base and J by 3 bases, and 7 bases separated the two germline ends. Germline assignment: CDR1 MGHRA and CDR2 YSYEKL. CDR3 length: 14 residues. The DNA for the CDR3 is TGCGCCAGCAGCCAAGTAACCCCCAATCAGCCCCAGCATTTT. Its protein is CASSQVTPNQPQHF.

The chain links TRBV9 to TRBJ2-3; D gene unclear. The CDR3 totals 14 residues. The germline V gene encodes CDR1 SGDLS and CDR2 YYNGEE. V was shortened by 4 bases and J by 2 bases, with 11 bases between the two germline ends. The CDR3 DNA is TGTGCCAGCAGCTTGGCCCCAACCACAGATACGCAGTATTTT. Its protein product is CASSLAPTTDTQYF. The entire variable domain, with the rest obtained from reference TRBV9 and TRBJ2-3, is as follows: DSGVTQTPKHLITATGQRVTLRCSPRSGDLSVYWYQQSLDQGLQFLIQYYNGEERAKGNILERFSAQQFPDLHSELNLSSLELGDSALYFCASSLAPTTDTQYFGPGTRLTVL.

This clone was counted once. V gene TRBV30 combines with J gene TRBJ1-5; D perhaps matches TRBD1 (6 bases). Germline CDR1 GTSNPN, CDR2 SVGIG (reference sequence). Trimming cost V 0 bases and J 5 bases, with 14 bases left between them. The CDR3 spans 15 residues. The CDR3 coding sequence is TGTGCCTGGAGTGTTTCCGTACAGGGCGATCAGCCCCAGCATTTT. Its protein is CAWSVSVQGDQPQHF.

This rearrangement joins TRBV6-1 to TRBJ1-1; D not resolved. The CDR3 is 13 amino acids. Germline loops: CDR1 MNHNS, CDR2 SASEGT. With 1 base removed from V and 6 bases from J, the gap between germline ends came to 9 bases. CDR3 coding DNA: TGTGCCAGCAGTGAAGGGACCGGACCTGAAGCTTTCTTT. Encoded protein: CASSEGTGPEAFF.

This clone showed up just once. This chain links TRBV7-2 with TRBJ1-1; D unclear. The CDR3 runs to 14 residues. V lost 3 bases and J 5 bases, leaving 13 bases between the germline ends. The germline V gene encodes CDR1 SGHTA and CDR2 FQGNSA. In nucleotides, the CDR3 is TGTGCCAGCAGCTTGGCAGGAAAGACGACTGAAGCTTTCTTT. It translates to CASSLAGKTTEAFF.

The chain couples TRBV7-2 to TRBJ2-3; 10 bases align to TRBD2. Per germline, CDR1 SGHTA and CDR2 FQGNSA. The CDR3 runs 15 residues. Trimming took 5 bases from V and 1 from J; bases not matched to a gene: 3. CDR3 in amino acids: CASSALAGGTDTQYF. CDR3 coding DNA: TGTGCCAGCAGCGCGCTAGCGGGGGGCACAGATACGCAGTATTTT. Full variable domain (outside the CDR3, taken from reference TRBV7-2 and TRBJ2-3): GAGVSQSPSNKVTEKGKDVELRCDPISGHTALYWYRQSLGQGLEFLIYFQGNSAPDKSGLPSDRFSAERTGGSVSTLTIQRTQQEDSAVYLCASSALAGGTDTQYFGPGTRLTVL.

The chain joins TRBV5-8 to TRBJ2-3; D ambiguous. Deletions cut 8 bases from V and 1 base from J, with 14 bases between. The CDR3 consists of 14 residues. Per the germline V gene, CDR1 is SGHTS and CDR2 is YDEGEE. In nucleotides, the CDR3 is TGTGCCAGTCCGTCGACTCGGCGCACAGATACGCAGTATTTT. Protein product: CASPSTRRTDTQYF.

CDR3 nucleotides: TGTGCCAGCAGTTACAATACGGGTCAGCCCCAGCATTTT. Residues: CASSYNTGQPQHF. The rearrangement uses TRBV6-5 and TRBJ1-5; no clear D gene. This CDR3 is 13 amino acids long. Trimming cost V 2 bases and J 6 bases, with 8 bases left between them. Germline V gene sequence: CDR1 MNHEY, CDR2 SVGAGI.

The J gene is TRBJ2-3, the V gene TRBV5-1; 7 bases are a match to TRBD2. Germline values: CDR1 SGHRS, CDR2 YFSETQ. The CDR3 is made up of 15 amino acids. V shed 7 bases and J 5 bases; nucleotides not matched to a gene: 13. The CDR3 loop is CASRREGPYGDTQYF. The CDR3 bases are TGCGCCAGCCGGAGGGAGGGGCCCTACGGAGATACGCAGTATTTT.

The V call is TRBV5-4, the J call TRBJ1-2; TRBD1 agrees at 7 bases. The CDR3 covers 15 residues. V lost 0 bases, J lost 4 bases, and 6 bases stayed unmatched. Germline V gives CDR1 SGHNT, CDR2 YYREEE (reference sequence). DNA for the CDR3: TGTGCCAGCAGCTTGGGACAGGGTGACTCCTATGGCTACACCTTC. Translation: CASSLGQGDSYGYTF.

V gene TRBV11-1 combines with J gene TRBJ2-2, with a possible D match to TRBD1 (6 bases). This CDR3 has 16 amino acids. The germline V gene has CDR1 SGHAT and CDR2 FQDESV (reference sequence). V gave up 6 bases and J gave up 2 bases, with 16 bases separating them. The CDR3: CASSLFGGHNTGELFF. The CDR3 DNA sequence: TGTGCCAGCAGTCTTTTTGGGGGCCATAACACCGGGGAGCTGTTTTTT.

A note on this clone: This same CDR3 is encoded by further DNA sequences in the sample. The V gene is TRBV5-1, the J gene TRBJ2-1; a possible D gene is TRBD2 (6 bases). Per the germline V gene, CDR1 is SGHRS and CDR2 is YFSETQ. The CDR3 totals 15 residues. With 5 bases removed from V and 0 bases from J, the gap between germline ends came to 12 bases. The CDR3 DNA reads as TGCGCCAGCAGTTCGGACGGGAGCTCCTACAATGAGCAGTTCTTC. Its translation: CASSSDGSSYNEQFF.

This clone was found a few times. The chain combines TRBV19 with TRBJ2-1; TRBD1 is a possible D gene (5 bases). Trimming removed 5 bases at V and 8 bases at J, with 13 bases between. The CDR3 spans 13 residues. Germline V gene lookup returns CDR1 LNHDA and CDR2 SQIVND (reference sequence). The CDR3 protein is CASSSQGLDEQFF. The CDR3 DNA reads TGTGCCAGTAGTTCCCAGGGCCTCGATGAGCAGTTCTTC.

The chain couples TRBV3-1 (or the pseudogene TRBV3-2) to TRBJ2-1; D remains ambiguous. V was cut by 1 base and J by 9 bases, with 1 base left in between. The CDR3 has 10 amino acids. Germline V gene data show CDR1 as LGHDT and CDR2 as YNNKEL (reference sequence). CDR3 nucleotides: TGTGCCAGCAGCCAAGGTGAGCAGTTCTTC. This codes for CASSQGEQFF.

The chain employs TRBV6-5 and TRBJ1-5, with D tentatively TRBD1 (6 bases). Trimming cost V 4 bases and J 4 bases, with 8 bases left between them. The CDR3 extends over 13 amino acids. Germline V gives CDR1 MNHEY, CDR2 SVGAGI. The CDR3 sequence is CASSSTGNQPQHF. Written as DNA, the CDR3 is TGTGCCAGCAGTTCAACAGGGAATCAGCCCCAGCATTTT.

The chain links TRBV6-5 to TRBJ1-1; tentatively, D is TRBD1 (5 bases). This CDR3 region has 14 residues. The germline CDR1 and CDR2 sequences are MNHEY and SVGAGI. With 5 bases removed from V and 1 base from J, the gap between germline ends came to 11 bases. The CDR3 reads CASSLDRGNTEAFF. The CDR3 region has the DNA TGTGCCAGCAGTCTAGACAGAGGGAACACTGAAGCTTTCTTT.

CDR3 nucleotide sequence: TGCGCCAGCAGCCAAGCCCCAGGACGGAGCACAGATACGCAGTATTTT. It specifies CASSQAPGRSTDTQYF. The chain carries TRBV4-1 and TRBJ2-3; D remains ambiguous. Germline lookup yields CDR1 MGHRA and CDR2 YSYEKL. V lost 1 base, J lost 0 bases, and 11 bases lay in between. There are 16 residues in the CDR3.

This rearrangement joins TRBV6-5 to TRBJ2-3; no definite D call. The CDR3 is 14 amino acids. Germline V gene sequence: CDR1 MNHEY, CDR2 SVGAGI. The V and J ends lost 4 bases and 4 bases respectively, with 12 bases between them. This chain's CDR3 is CASSWRTSSDTQYF. In nucleotides, the CDR3 is TGTGCCAGCAGTTGGCGGACCAGTTCAGATACGCAGTATTTT.

The chain carries TRBV19 and TRBJ1-3, with D possibly TRBD1 on 5 matching bases. Germline loops: CDR1 LNHDA, CDR2 SQIVND (reference sequence). Trimming took off 6 bases at V and 7 bases at J, with 16 bases between the two ends. The CDR3 is 14 residues long. The CDR3 loop reads CASRDRGSLNTIYF. For the CDR3, the DNA is TGTGCCAGTAGAGACCGGGGCTCACTGAACACCATATATTTT.